These 30 T cell receptor beta chains were all obtained from the same sample, sequenced in a study of OX40 agonist ivuxolimab in advanced cancers. Clones were read by immunoSEQ multiplex PCR, and TCRdb kept only the in-frame ones, dropping some. The sample gives roughly 75,000 clones, 80% to 90% of which show up once; 6.2% is in the top ten. Specimen: CD4+ or CD8+ T cells sorted from blood, collected in a trial of the OX40 agonist ivuxolimab. The receptors originated from an adult with an advanced solid tumor such as melanoma, head and neck, liver or kidney cancer.

The chain recombines TRBV5-1 with TRBJ1-2; D unclear. This CDR3 spans 13 amino acids. The germline V gene has CDR1 SGHRS and CDR2 YFSETQ. Trimming left V 1 base short and J 8 bases short, with 12 bases between. CDR3 sequence: CASSLNGERGYTF. The CDR3 DNA is TGCGCCAGCAGCTTGAACGGGGAAAGGGGCTACACCTTC.

The chain carries TRBV29-1 and TRBJ2-5; TRBD2 might be the D (5 bases). This CDR3 is built from 13 residues. V lost 7 bases and J 5 bases, leaving 17 bases between the germline ends. CDR1 is SQVTM and CDR2 is ANQGSEA in the germline V gene. The CDR3 sequence is CSARAYGRETQYF. Written as DNA, the CDR3 is TGCAGCGCGCGGGCCTACGGGCGGGAGACCCAGTACTTC.

The chain employs TRBV28 and TRBJ1-2, with a possible D match to TRBD1 (5 bases). The length of the CDR3 is 12 residues. V lost 3 bases to trimming and J lost 8 bases, with 10 bases between them. The germline CDR1 and CDR2 sequences are MDHEN and SYDVKM. The CDR3 nucleotides read TGTGCCAGCAGTTTGGCAGGGCGAGGCTACACCTTC. It specifies CASSLAGRGYTF.

The chain couples TRBV28 to TRBJ1-2; D is possibly TRBD1 (5 bases). Germline V gene data show CDR1 as MDHEN and CDR2 as SYDVKM. This CDR3 has 14 amino acids. Trimming left V 3 bases short and J 7 bases short, with 15 bases between. The CDR3: CASSFPGVPIGYTF. CDR3 DNA: TGTGCCAGCAGTTTTCCGGGGGTCCCGATTGGCTACACCTTC.

In its sample, this clone was seen once. The rearrangement uses TRBV28 and TRBJ1-5; D remains unclear. The CDR3 runs 15 residues. V was clipped by 4 bases and J by 5 bases, with 15 bases between them. Per the germline V gene, CDR1 is MDHEN and CDR2 is SYDVKM. This chain's CDR3 is CASSSSPGSYQPQHF. CDR3 bases: TGTGCCAGCAGTTCTTCCCCGGGAAGCTATCAGCCCCAGCATTTT.

The chain is built from TRBV5-4 and TRBJ1-2; a possible D gene is TRBD1 (5 bases). Looked up from germline, CDR1 is SGHNT and CDR2 is YYREEE (reference sequence). Trimming left V 4 bases short and J 4 bases short, with 14 bases between. This CDR3 region has 14 residues. The CDR3 DNA follows: TGTGCCAGCAGCCTGGTTGGGGGAAGCTATGGCTACACCTTC. This encodes CASSLVGGSYGYTF.

The chain uses TRBV7-6 and TRBJ2-2; 10 positions match TRBD2. The CDR3 length is 17 residues. Germline-derived CDR1 and CDR2 are SGHVS and FNYEAQ. Trimming removed 0 bases from V and 3 bases from J; junction bases left unmatched: 4. Here the CDR3 DNA reads TGTGCCAGCAGCTTAGCAGGGACTAGCGTTGACACCGGGGAGCTGTTTTTT. Protein product: CASSLAGTSVDTGELFF.

The chain employs TRBV27 and TRBJ2-7; possibly TRBD2 for D (5 bases). Germline V CDR1 and CDR2: MNHEY, SMNVEV (reference sequence). The CDR3 loop spans 16 amino acids. Between the trimmed V and J ends, which lost 6 bases and 2 bases, there was a span of 20 bases. The CDR3 DNA follows: TGTGCCAGCAGGCCCCTTGTGGGCGGGCGAACCTACGAGCAGTACTTC. The encoded protein is CASRPLVGGRTYEQYF.

V is TRBV11-2 and J is TRBJ2-6; D might be TRBD1 (6 bases). The CDR3 is 15 amino acids. Between the trimmed V and J ends, which lost 6 bases and 4 bases, there was a span of 13 bases. The germline V gene encodes CDR1 SGHAT and CDR2 FQNNGV. The CDR3 DNA sequence: TGTGCCAGCAGTTATACAGGGACCGGGGCCAACGTCCTGACTTTC. This codes for CASSYTGTGANVLTF. Variable domain in full (rest from reference TRBV11-2 and TRBJ2-6): EAGVAQSPRYKIIEKRQSVAFWCNPISGHATLYWYQQILGQGPKLLIQFQNNGVVDDSQLPKDRFSAERLKGVDSTLKIQPAKLEDSAVYLCASSYTGTGANVLTFGAGSRLTVL.

The chain has TRBV19 and TRBJ2-5, with D uncertain. CDR3 length: 11 amino acids. The V gene's germline CDR1 is LNHDA and CDR2 SQIVND (reference sequence). V was cut by 6 bases and J by 2 bases, with 4 bases left in between. CDR3 loop: CASSRQETQYF. The DNA for the CDR3 is TGTGCCAGTAGCAGACAAGAGACCCAGTACTTC.

The rearrangement uses TRBV7-2 and TRBJ2-1; the D is unclear. The germline V gene has CDR1 SGHTA and CDR2 FQGNSA. Trimming took off 7 bases at V and 7 bases at J, with 8 bases between the two ends. The CDR3 runs 11 residues. Here the CDR3 reads CASTRVNEQFF. For the CDR3, the DNA is TGTGCCAGCACACGTGTGAATGAGCAGTTCTTC.

This rearrangement joins TRBV5-1 to TRBJ2-3; 9 bases match TRBD2. The J segment lost 1 base and the V segment lost 4 bases, leaving 4 bases of the junction unmatched. Germline V gives CDR1 SGHRS, CDR2 YFSETQ. The CDR3 covers 15 residues. This CDR3 is CASSLRTSGTDTQYF. CDR3 DNA: TGCGCCAGCAGCCTTCGGACTAGCGGCACAGATACGCAGTATTTT.

With respect to this clone: The junction departs from germline at one end; a sequencing error may be responsible. The CDR3 here is CAISGDRGLSNTEAFF. The CDR3 DNA sequence: TGTGCCATCAGTGGGGACAGGGGACTTTCTAACACTGAAGCTTTCTTT. The rearrangement links TRBV6-1 to TRBJ1-1; 10 nucleotides align to TRBD1. The CDR3 runs 16 residues. Germline loops: CDR1 MNHNS, CDR2 SASEGT.

In nucleotides, the CDR3 is TGTGCCAGCGATAAAGGGACACCTGGAAACACCATATATTTT. Its protein product is CASDKGTPGNTIYF. The J gene is TRBJ1-3, the V gene TRBV6-6; D may be TRBD1 (6 bases). The CDR3 has 14 residues. The germline V gene encodes CDR1 MNHNY and CDR2 SVGAGI (reference sequence). V lost 8 bases, J lost 2 bases, and 13 bases lay in between.

This clone was recorded a few times. The chain joins TRBV10-3 to TRBJ1-2; 8 bases map to TRBD1. The germline CDR1 and CDR2 sequences are ENHRY and SYGVKD. The length of the CDR3 is 12 residues. V shed 7 bases and J 5 bases; nucleotides not matched to a gene: 3. CDR3 amino acids: CAIKQGAYGYTF. CDR3 in DNA: TGTGCCATCAAGCAGGGGGCATATGGCTACACCTTC.

This clone has just one count. The chain is built from TRBV11-2 and TRBJ2-7, with TRBD1 as a possible D gene (6 bases). Germline V CDR1 and CDR2: SGHAT, FQNNGV. With 5 bases removed from V and 2 bases from J, the gap between germline ends came to 10 bases. CDR3 length equals 13 residues. CDR3 protein: CASSRDRPYEQYF. CDR3 in DNA: TGTGCCAGCAGCCGAGACAGGCCCTACGAGCAGTACTTC.

The rearrangement links TRBV5-4 to TRBJ1-2, with 8 positions matching TRBD1. The CDR3 covers 16 residues. The germline V gene encodes CDR1 SGHNT and CDR2 YYREEE (reference sequence). V lost 2 bases to trimming and J lost 0 bases; unmatched junction nucleotides: 6. CDR3 protein: CASSFRGRETNYGYTF. The CDR3 DNA sequence: TGTGCCAGCAGCTTCAGGGGGCGTGAAACTAACTATGGCTACACCTTC.

The chain combines TRBV28 with TRBJ1-2; 7 nucleotides agree with TRBD1. Germline loops: CDR1 MDHEN, CDR2 SYDVKM. The trim removed 5 bases at V and 5 bases at J, leaving 8 bases unmatched. The CDR3 covers 14 residues. CDR3: CASSKGQSSYGYTF. CDR3 bases: TGTGCCAGCAGTAAGGGACAGTCCTCTTATGGCTACACCTTC.

V is TRBV6-5 and J is TRBJ1-2; the match to TRBD1 covers 9 bases. Germline CDR1 MNHEY, CDR2 SVGAGI. V lost 7 bases, J lost 6 bases, and 9 bases stayed unmatched. This CDR3 is 14 amino acids long. As DNA, the CDR3 is TGTGCCAGCACCACAGGGGGCCGGTGGAATGGCTACACCTTC. Translating gives CASTTGGRWNGYTF.

The V gene is TRBV2, the J gene TRBJ2-7; perhaps TRBD1 as D (6 bases). The CDR3 covers 15 residues. Germline V gene data show CDR1 as SNHLY and CDR2 as FYNNEI. Trimming cost V 4 bases and J 3 bases, with 16 bases left between them. The DNA for the CDR3 is TGTGCCAGCAGTGGTGTGACAGGCGGCCTCTACGAGCAGTACTTC. Translation gives CASSGVTGGLYEQYF.

The chain uses TRBV28 and TRBJ1-5; no clear D. Germline-derived CDR1 and CDR2 are MDHEN and SYDVKM. This CDR3 contains 13 residues. Trimming left V 3 bases short and J 5 bases short, with 8 bases between. The CDR3 reads CASSFPRHQPQHF. CDR3 DNA: TGTGCCAGCAGTTTTCCAAGACATCAGCCCCAGCATTTT.

The chain recombines TRBV29-1 with TRBJ2-2, with D unresolved. The CDR3 is 13 amino acids. V lost 0 bases to trimming and J lost 4 bases, with 6 bases between them. The germline V gene has CDR1 SQVTM and CDR2 ANQGSEA. CDR3 in amino acids: CSVEDFPTGELFF. In nucleotides, the CDR3 is TGCAGCGTTGAAGACTTCCCCACCGGGGAGCTGTTTTTT.

The gene calls are TRBV7-8 and TRBJ1-1; no firm D call. Trimming pared 8 bases from V and 4 bases from J, leaving 11 bases between. This CDR3 contains 12 residues. CDR1 and CDR2 (germline): SGHVS, FQNEAQ. CDR3 bases: TGTGCCAGCGCGCCCGCGGGCACTGAAGCTTTCTTT. It specifies CASAPAGTEAFF.

This chain connects TRBV19 to TRBJ2-2; D gene ambiguous. The CDR3 totals 17 residues. CDR1 LNHDA and CDR2 SQIVND come from the germline V gene (reference sequence). V was pared by 6 bases and J by 3 bases, with 20 bases between. In nucleotides, the CDR3 is TGTGCCAGTAGACGGTATTCCGGGCAGGCTTACACCGGGGAGCTGTTTTTT. It is translated as CASRRYSGQAYTGELFF.

CDR3 protein: CASSPRGFGTLTDTQYF. CDR3 coding DNA: TGTGCCAGCAGCCCCAGAGGGTTCGGCACTCTCACAGATACGCAGTATTTT. The chain uses TRBV7-3 and TRBJ2-3, with a possible D match to TRBD2 (5 bases). V was pared by 5 bases and J by 2 bases, with 20 bases between. Germline lookup yields CDR1 SGHTA and CDR2 FQGTGA. The CDR3 loop spans 17 amino acids.

The chain employs TRBV10-2 and TRBJ1-5; D not resolved. This CDR3 region has 13 residues. Germline lookup yields CDR1 WSHSY and CDR2 SAAADI. V was pared by 3 bases and J by 6 bases, with 9 bases between. In DNA form, the CDR3 reads TGCGCCAGCAGTGATGAGAGGGTTCAGCCCCAGCATTTT. Protein sequence: CASSDERVQPQHF.

The genes are TRBV18 and TRBJ2-1; no clear D. The CDR3 has 16 residues. Trimming left V 3 bases short and J 0 bases short, with 12 bases between. Germline CDR1 is KGHSH and CDR2 is LQKENI. CDR3 nucleotide sequence: TGTGCCAGCTCACCGCTTTCTCCTAGCTCCTACAATGAGCAGTTCTTC. This translates into CASSPLSPSSYNEQFF. Drawing the rest from reference TRBV18 and TRBJ2-1, the complete variable domain is NAGVMQNPRHLVRRRGQEARLRCSPMKGHSHVYWYRQLPEEGLKFMVYLQKENIIDESGMPKERFSAEFPKEGPSILRIQQVVRGDSAAYFCASSPLSPSSYNEQFFGPGTRLTVL.

The chain combines TRBV19 with TRBJ1-5; D is possibly TRBD1 (6 bases). Germline loops: CDR1 LNHDA, CDR2 SQIVND (reference sequence). The V gene lost 7 bases and the J gene lost 0 bases, with 13 bases spanning the gap. This CDR3 has 15 residues. CDR3 protein: CASTIPGASNQPQHF. The CDR3 DNA reads TGTGCCAGTACCATACCGGGGGCTAGCAATCAGCCCCAGCATTTT.

A note on this clone: Additional DNA sequences in this sample encode the identical CDR3. The J gene is TRBJ1-5, the V gene TRBV4-3; maybe TRBD1 (5 bases). V lost 0 bases and J 5 bases, leaving 14 bases between the germline ends. The V gene's germline CDR1 is LGHNA and CDR2 YSLEER. This CDR3 spans 16 amino acids. The CDR3 loop reads CASSQDRGIGDQPQHF. CDR3 in DNA: TGCGCCAGCAGCCAAGATCGTGGGATAGGGGATCAGCCCCAGCATTTT.

This chain uses TRBV19 with TRBJ2-7, with 15 bases lining up with TRBD2. In germline, CDR1 is LNHDA, CDR2 SQIVND (reference sequence). The CDR3 is 16 amino acids. V shed 6 bases and J 5 bases; nucleotides not matched to a gene: 8. CDR3 in DNA: TGTGCCAGTAGCAGAACTGGGACTAGCGGGAGGCACGAGCAGTACTTC. Residues: CASSRTGTSGRHEQYF.